The TCR beta chain described here comes from a study of neurological immune-mediated disorders. Study findings and constraints: Patients with HTLV-1-associated myelopathy had the highest level of TCR clonal expansion, whereas patients with multiple sclerosis had the lowest level, falling beneath the level found in healthy controls.

CDR1 is MNHEY and CDR2 is SVGAGI in the germline V gene. V lost 8 bases and J 0 bases, leaving 11 bases between the germline ends. This CDR3 spans 14 amino acids. Unsorted libraries were prepared from 2 million PBMCs that had been stored at -80 C. At least ten counts were recorded for this clonotype. The antigen remains unidentified. TCRdb passed the 5' RACE reads through MiXCR, listing each CDR3 protein once. The table includes 20,000 to 30,000 distinct CDR3 sequences, under 8.5% detected once. This TCR was recovered from a woman aged 40 to 55 in good health. The sample was PBMCs. V usage is TRBV6-5 and J usage is TRBJ1-5, with a tentative D call TRBD1 (6 bases). CDR3 residues: CASRQDYSNQPQHF. The DNA of the CDR3 is TGTGCCAGCCGACAGGATTATAGCAATCAGCCCCAGCATTTT.